One TCR beta chain is described in this entry. Participants were placed into cohorts based on the clinical history they reported. Before they entered the study, exposed participants had met a COVID-19 case within 2 weeks. Sequencing used immunoSEQ multiplex PCR; TCRdb keeps in-frame clones, though not all of them. The table shows about 140,000 clones, with over 80% occurring only once. The data belong to a study of blood T cell repertoires in COVID-19. Sequences were obtained from PBMCs or T cells enriched from blood (not recorded which). This TCR was sampled from a man between 70 and 80 years old who had been exposed to COVID-19.

Written as DNA, the CDR3 is TGTGCCAGTAGTATCTGGGGCCGGGAGAATGAGCAGTTCTTC. It yields the protein CASSIWGRENEQFF. The V and J genes are TRBV19 and TRBJ2-1, with D possibly being TRBD2 (6 bases). The germline V and J ends were trimmed by 3 bases and 7 bases, with 13 bases remaining between them. The CDR3 has 14 amino acids. Per the germline V gene, CDR1 is LNHDA and CDR2 is SQIVND (reference sequence).